This paragraph covers one T cell receptor beta chain sequence. This entry is derived from a study of blood T cell repertoires in COVID-19. Measured with immunoSEQ multiplex PCR; TCRdb has only the in-frame clones, and not every one. The sample holds fewer than 500,000 clones, roughly 85% seen once. Losses at the gene ends were 1 base for V and 2 bases for J; bases not matched to a gene: 12. CDR3 length: 18 residues. The germline CDR1 and CDR2 sequences are KGHSH and LQKENI. The clonotype comes from a woman aged 25 to 39 with active or convalescent COVID-19. The V call is TRBV18, the J call TRBJ1-2, with 8 bases fitting TRBD1. The sequencing sample was made of peripheral blood. The DNA of the CDR3 is TGTGCCAGCTCACCACGTAATACCCCGACAGGGGAGAACTATGGCTACACCTTC. It encodes CASSPRNTPTGENYGYTF.